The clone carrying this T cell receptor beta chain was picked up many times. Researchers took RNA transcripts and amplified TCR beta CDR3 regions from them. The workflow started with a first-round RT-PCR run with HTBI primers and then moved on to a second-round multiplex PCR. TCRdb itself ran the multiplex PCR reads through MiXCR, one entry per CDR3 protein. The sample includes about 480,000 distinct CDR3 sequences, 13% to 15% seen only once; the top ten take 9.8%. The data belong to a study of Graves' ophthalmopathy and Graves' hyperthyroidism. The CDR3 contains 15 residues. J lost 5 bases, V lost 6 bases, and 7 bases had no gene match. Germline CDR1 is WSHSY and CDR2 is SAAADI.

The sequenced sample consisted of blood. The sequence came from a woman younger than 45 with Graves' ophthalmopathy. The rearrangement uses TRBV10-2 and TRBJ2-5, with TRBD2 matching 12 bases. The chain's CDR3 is CASRPWTSGMETQYF. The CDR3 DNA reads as TGCGCCAGCAGGCCTTGGACTAGCGGGATGGAGACCCAGTACTTC.